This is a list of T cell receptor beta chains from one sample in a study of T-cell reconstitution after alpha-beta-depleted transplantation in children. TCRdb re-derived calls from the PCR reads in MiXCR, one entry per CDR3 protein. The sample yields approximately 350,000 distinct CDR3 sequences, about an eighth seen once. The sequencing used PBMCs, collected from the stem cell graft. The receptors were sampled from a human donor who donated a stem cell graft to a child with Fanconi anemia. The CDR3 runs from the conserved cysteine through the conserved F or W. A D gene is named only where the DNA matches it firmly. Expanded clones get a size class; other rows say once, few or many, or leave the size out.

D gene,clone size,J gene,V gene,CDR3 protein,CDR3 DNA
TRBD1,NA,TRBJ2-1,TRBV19,CASSRGSMWTGGNEQFF,TGTGCCAGTAGTCGTGGGTCTATGTGGACAGGGGGGAATGAGCAGTTCTTC
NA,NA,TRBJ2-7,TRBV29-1,CSVRIGGGEQYF,TGCAGTGTCCGTATAGGGGGGGGCGAGCAGTACTTC
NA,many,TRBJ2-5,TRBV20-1,CSARDFRDAETQYF,TGCAGTGCTAGAGATTTCCGGGACGCGGAGACCCAGTACTTC
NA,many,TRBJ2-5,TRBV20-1,CSAYGAVGQETQYF,TGCAGTGCATACGGGGCGGTAGGGCAAGAGACCCAGTACTTC
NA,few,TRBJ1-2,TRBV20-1,CSARAEEGRWYGYTF,TGCAGTGCTAGGGCAGAGGAGGGACGATGGTATGGCTACACCTTC
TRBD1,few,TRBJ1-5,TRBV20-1,CSARGLGTGNQPQHF,TGCAGTGCTCGAGGTCTCGGGACAGGCAATCAGCCCCAGCATTTT
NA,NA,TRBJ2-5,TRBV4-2,CASSQDNQAQNF,TGTGCCAGCAGCCAAGATAACCAGGCCCAAAATTTC
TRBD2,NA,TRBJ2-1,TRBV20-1,CSARDPVGLAGGSSYNEQFF,TGCAGTGCTAGAGATCCGGTCGGACTAGCGGGGGGTAGCTCCTACAATGAGCAGTTCTTC
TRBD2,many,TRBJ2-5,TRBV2,CASSVISGGETQYF,TGTGCCAGCAGTGTGATCAGCGGGGGGGAGACCCAGTACTTC
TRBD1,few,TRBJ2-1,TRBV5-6,CASSPLVQRTQTGAYNEQFF,TGTGCCAGCAGCCCCCTGGTGCAAAGAACCCAGACAGGGGCATACAATGAGCAGTTCTTC
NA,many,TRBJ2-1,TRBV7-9,CASSLVGVNEQFF,TGTGCCAGCAGCTTGGTAGGGGTCAATGAGCAGTTCTTC
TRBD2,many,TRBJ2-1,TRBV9,CASSDRLASYNEQFF,TGTGCCAGCAGCGACAGACTAGCGTCCTACAATGAGCAGTTCTTC
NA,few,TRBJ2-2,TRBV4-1,CASSQPRGTGELFF,TGCGCCAGCAGCCAACCCCGTGGCACCGGGGAGCTGTTTTTT
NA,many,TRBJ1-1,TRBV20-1,CSAVLYTEAFF,TGCAGTGCTGTCCTGTACACTGAAGCTTTCTTT
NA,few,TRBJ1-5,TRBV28,CAISLTVNQPQHF,TGTGCCATTTCGTTGACCGTTAATCAGCCCCAGCATTTT
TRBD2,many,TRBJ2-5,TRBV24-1,CATSDYGLAGGPETQYF,TGTGCCACCAGTGATTACGGACTAGCGGGGGGGCCAGAGACCCAGTACTTC
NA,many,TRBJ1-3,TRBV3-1,CASSQVQGTGNTIYF,TGTGCCAGCAGCCAAGTACAGGGAACTGGAAACACCATATATTTT
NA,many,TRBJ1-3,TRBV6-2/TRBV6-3,CASSYVRFRNTIYF,TGTGCCAGCAGTTACGTGCGGTTCCGAAACACCATATATTTT
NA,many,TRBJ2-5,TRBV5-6,CASSLGSRGETQYF,TGTGCCAGCAGCTTGGGGAGCCGAGGGGAGACCCAGTACTTC
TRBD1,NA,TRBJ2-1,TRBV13,CASSVGQGGSYNEQFF,TGTGCCAGCAGCGTAGGACAGGGGGGCTCCTACAATGAGCAGTTCTTC
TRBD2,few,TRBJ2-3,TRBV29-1,CSAKGLAGGTDTQYF,TGCAGCGCAAAGGGACTAGCGGGGGGCACAGATACGCAGTATTTT
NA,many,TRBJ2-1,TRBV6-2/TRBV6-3,CASSYKNRGGGFF,TGTGCCAGCAGTTACAAAAACAGGGGGGGAGGATTCTTC
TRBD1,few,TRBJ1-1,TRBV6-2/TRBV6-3,CASRTGQGNTEAFF,TGTGCCAGCAGAACGGGACAGGGGAACACTGAAGCTTTCTTT
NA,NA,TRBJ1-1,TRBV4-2,CASSQVRGDFTEAFF,TGTGCCAGCAGCCAAGTTAGGGGTGATTTCACTGAAGCTTTCTTT